The clone carrying this T cell receptor beta chain was seen only once. Recruitment covered about 26 US areas and drew participants whose ages spanned about 18 to 95 years. Exposed enrollees had met someone with a PCR-confirmed or clinician-diagnosed COVID-19 case at some point within the 2 weeks before study entry. The sample is drawn from a study of blood T cell repertoires in COVID-19. The protocol was immunoSEQ multiplex PCR, while the TCRdb copy is restricted to in-frame clones and leaves out a portion. The repertoire holds around 340,000 clones, with about nine tenths as singletons. The CDR3 runs to 14 residues. Trimming removed 2 bases from V and 2 bases from J, with 7 bases in between. Germline V CDR1 and CDR2: MNHEY, SMNVEV (reference sequence).

This clonotype was sampled from a woman between 25 and 40 years old who had been exposed to COVID-19. Sequencing input: PBMCs or T cells enriched from blood (not recorded which). The V gene is TRBV27, the J gene TRBJ1-5; D unresolved. The CDR3 DNA sequence: TGTGCCAGCAGTTTAGCCTCGGGCAATCAGCCCCAGCATTTT. This sequence encodes CASSLASGNQPQHF.